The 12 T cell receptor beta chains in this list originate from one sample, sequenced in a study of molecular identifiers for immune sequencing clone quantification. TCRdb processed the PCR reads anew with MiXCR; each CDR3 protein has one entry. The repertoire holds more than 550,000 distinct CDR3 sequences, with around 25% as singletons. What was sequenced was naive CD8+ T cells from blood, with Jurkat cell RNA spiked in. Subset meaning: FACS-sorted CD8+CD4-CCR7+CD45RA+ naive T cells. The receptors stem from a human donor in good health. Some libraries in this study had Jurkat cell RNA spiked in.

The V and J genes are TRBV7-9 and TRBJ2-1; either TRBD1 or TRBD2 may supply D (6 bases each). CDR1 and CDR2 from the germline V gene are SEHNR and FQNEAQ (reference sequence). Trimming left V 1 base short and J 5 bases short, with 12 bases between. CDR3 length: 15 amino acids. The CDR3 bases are TGTGCCAGCAGCTTAGAGGAGGGGGTTAACAATGAGCAGTTCTTC. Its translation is CASSLEEGVNNEQFF.

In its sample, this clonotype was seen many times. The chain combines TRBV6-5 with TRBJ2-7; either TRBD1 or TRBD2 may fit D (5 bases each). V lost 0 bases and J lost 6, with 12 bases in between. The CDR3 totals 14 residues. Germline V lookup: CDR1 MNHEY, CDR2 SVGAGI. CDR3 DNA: TGTGCCAGCAGTTACTCGGGACCTAGGGCCGAGCAGTACTTC. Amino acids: CASSYSGPRAEQYF.

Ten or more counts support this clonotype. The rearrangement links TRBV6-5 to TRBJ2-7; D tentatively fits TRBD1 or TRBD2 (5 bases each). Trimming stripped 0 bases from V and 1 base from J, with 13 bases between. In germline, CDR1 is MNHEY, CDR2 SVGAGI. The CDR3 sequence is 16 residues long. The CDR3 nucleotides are TGTGCCAGCAGTTACTCTGGGGACGGAACATCCTACGAGCAGTACTTC. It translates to CASSYSGDGTSYEQYF.

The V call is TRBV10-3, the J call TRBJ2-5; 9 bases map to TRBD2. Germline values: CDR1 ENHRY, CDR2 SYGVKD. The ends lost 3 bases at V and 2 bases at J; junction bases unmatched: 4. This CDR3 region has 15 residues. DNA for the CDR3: TGTGCCATCAGTGAACCTAGCGGGGAGCAAGAGACCCAGTACTTC. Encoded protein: CAISEPSGEQETQYF.

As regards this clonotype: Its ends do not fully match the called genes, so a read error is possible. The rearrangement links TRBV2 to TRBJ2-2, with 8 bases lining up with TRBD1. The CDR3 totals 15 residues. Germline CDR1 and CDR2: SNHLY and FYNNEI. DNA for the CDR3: TGTGTCAGCAGTGACGGTACAGGGGGAACCGGGGAGCTGTTTTTT. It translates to CVSSDGTGGTGELFF.

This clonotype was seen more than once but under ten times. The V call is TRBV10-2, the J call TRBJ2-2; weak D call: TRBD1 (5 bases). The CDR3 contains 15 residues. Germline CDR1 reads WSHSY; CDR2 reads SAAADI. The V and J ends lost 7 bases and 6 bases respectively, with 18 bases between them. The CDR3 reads CASKLDSQPAGELFF. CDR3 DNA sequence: TGCGCCAGCAAGCTAGACAGCCAACCGGCCGGGGAGCTGTTTTTT.

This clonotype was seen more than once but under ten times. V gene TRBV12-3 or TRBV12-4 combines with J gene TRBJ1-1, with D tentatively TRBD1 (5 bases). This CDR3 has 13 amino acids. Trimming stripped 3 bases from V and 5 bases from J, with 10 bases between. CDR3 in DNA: TGTGCCAGCAGTTTTATGGGGGGTACTGAAGCTTTCTTT. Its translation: CASSFMGGTEAFF.

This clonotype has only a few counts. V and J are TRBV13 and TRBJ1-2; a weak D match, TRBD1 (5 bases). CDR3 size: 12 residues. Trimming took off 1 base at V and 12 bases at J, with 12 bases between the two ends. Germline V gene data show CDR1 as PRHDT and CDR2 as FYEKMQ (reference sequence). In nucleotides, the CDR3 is TGTGCCAGCAGCTTAGATGCAGGGAACCACACCTTC. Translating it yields CASSLDAGNHTF.

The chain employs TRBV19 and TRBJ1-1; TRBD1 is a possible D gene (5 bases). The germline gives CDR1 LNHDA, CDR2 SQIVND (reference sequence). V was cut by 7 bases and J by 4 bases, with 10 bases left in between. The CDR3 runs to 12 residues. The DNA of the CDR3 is TGTGCCAGTAATCAGGGCGGCACTGAAGCTTTCTTT. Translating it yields CASNQGGTEAFF.

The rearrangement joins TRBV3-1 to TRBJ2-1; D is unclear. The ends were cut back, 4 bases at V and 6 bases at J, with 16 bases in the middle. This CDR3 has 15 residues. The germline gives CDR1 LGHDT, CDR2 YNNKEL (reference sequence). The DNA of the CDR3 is TGTGCCAGCAGCCTCCTTGGAAACACCCGCAATGAGCAGTTCTTC. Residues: CASSLLGNTRNEQFF.

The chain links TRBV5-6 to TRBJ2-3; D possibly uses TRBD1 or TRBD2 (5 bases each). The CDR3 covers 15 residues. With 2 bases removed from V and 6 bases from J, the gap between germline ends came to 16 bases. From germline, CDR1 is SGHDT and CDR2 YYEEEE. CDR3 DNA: TGTGCCAGCAGCTTACCAGCGGACATCACGGATACGCAGTATTTT. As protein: CASSLPADITDTQYF.

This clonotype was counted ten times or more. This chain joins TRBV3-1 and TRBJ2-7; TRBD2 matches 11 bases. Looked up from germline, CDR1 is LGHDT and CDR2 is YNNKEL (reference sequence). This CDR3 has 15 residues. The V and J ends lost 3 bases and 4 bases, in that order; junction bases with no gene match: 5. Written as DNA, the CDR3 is TGTGCCAGCAGCCATGTAGCGGGAGGGTCTTACGAGCAGTACTTC. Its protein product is CASSHVAGGSYEQYF.